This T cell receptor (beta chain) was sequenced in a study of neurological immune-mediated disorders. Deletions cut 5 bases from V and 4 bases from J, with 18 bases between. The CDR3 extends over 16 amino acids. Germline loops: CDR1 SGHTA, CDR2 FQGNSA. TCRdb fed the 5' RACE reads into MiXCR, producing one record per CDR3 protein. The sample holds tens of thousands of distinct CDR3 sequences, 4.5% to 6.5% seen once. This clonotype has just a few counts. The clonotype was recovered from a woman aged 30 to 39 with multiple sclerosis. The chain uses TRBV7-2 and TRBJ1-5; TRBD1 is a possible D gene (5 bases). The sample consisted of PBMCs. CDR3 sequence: CASSPGGGLWNQPQHF. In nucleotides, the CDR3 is TGTGCCAGCAGCCCTGGGGGGGGACTCTGGAATCAGCCCCAGCATTTT.